Presented here are 23 T cell receptor beta chains from one specimen sequenced in a study of siplizumab effects on memory and regulatory T cells. Measured with immunoSEQ multiplex PCR; TCRdb has only the in-frame clones, and not every one. This sample has approximately 94,000 clones, with 93% found just once. Sequenced sample: CD8+ T cells sorted from blood. Receptor source: a human donor in good health.

The chain combines TRBV2 with TRBJ2-5; D perhaps matches TRBD1 (5 bases). V was clipped by 8 bases and J by 1 base, with 20 bases between them. Germline V lookup: CDR1 SNHLY, CDR2 FYNNEI. CDR3 length: 16 residues. CDR3 sequence reads: CASVGPWGITQETQYF. CDR3 sequence (DNA): TGTGCCAGCGTTGGACCTTGGGGCATTACCCAAGAGACCCAGTACTTC.

The V gene is TRBV19, the J gene TRBJ2-5; D is possibly TRBD2 (7 bases). The CDR3 totals 13 residues. CDR1 is LNHDA, CDR2 SQIVND, per germline (reference sequence). Trimming took 8 bases from V and 6 from J, leaving 16 bases between them. CDR3 in amino acids: CASWGGPPKTQYF. CDR3 DNA sequence: TGTGCCAGTTGGGGGGGCCCGCCGAAGACCCAGTACTTC.

V usage is TRBV7-9 and J usage is TRBJ2-5; the D gene is possibly TRBD1 (6 bases). V was shortened by 5 bases and J by 6 bases, with 13 bases between the two germline ends. This CDR3 has 13 residues. Germline lookup yields CDR1 SEHNR and CDR2 FQNEAQ (reference sequence). The CDR3 reads CASSRDQGKTQYF. As DNA, the CDR3 is TGTGCCAGCAGCCGCGACCAGGGGAAGACCCAGTACTTC.

The chain is built from TRBV4-2 and TRBJ2-7; 9 nucleotides line up with TRBD2. Looked up from germline, CDR1 is LGHNA and CDR2 is YNFKEQ. Trimming removed 2 bases from V and 4 bases from J; junction bases left unmatched: 12. The length of the CDR3 is 17 residues. The CDR3 nucleotides are TGTGCCAGCAGCCAAAACGGACTAGCGCTAGGGGGGTACGAGCAGTACTTC. Protein sequence: CASSQNGLALGGYEQYF.

This chain links TRBV19 with TRBJ2-7; TRBD1 agrees at 8 bases. Germline CDR1 reads LNHDA; CDR2 reads SQIVND (reference sequence). J was trimmed by 2 bases and V by 3 bases; bases with no gene match: 6. The CDR3 consists of 15 residues. The CDR3 is CASSIRGQGAYEQYF. The CDR3 coding sequence is TGTGCCAGTAGTATCCGCGGACAGGGTGCCTACGAGCAGTACTTC.

The chain employs TRBV9 and TRBJ2-1; no firm D call. The CDR3 sequence is 18 residues long. Trimming pared 5 bases from V and 5 bases from J, leaving 26 bases between. In germline, CDR1 is SGDLS, CDR2 YYNGEE. CDR3 sequence (DNA): TGTGCCAGCAGTGCCCTCGGCGCCGTTACCCTCTTGGACAATGAGCAGTTCTTC. Translation gives CASSALGAVTLLDNEQFF.

The chain employs TRBV7-9 and TRBJ2-5; D gene uncertain. V shed 10 bases and J shed 2 bases, with 14 bases lying between them. CDR1 is SEHNR and CDR2 is FQNEAQ in the germline V gene (reference sequence). This CDR3 region has 13 residues. The CDR3 DNA reads TGTGCCACAGACCCCTTCTTTCAAGAGACCCAGTACTTC. Translated: CATDPFFQETQYF.

The chain couples TRBV7-9 to TRBJ2-7; a weak D match, TRBD1 (6 bases). Between the trimmed V and J ends, which lost 5 bases and 3 bases, there was a span of 14 bases. CDR1 SEHNR and CDR2 FQNEAQ come from the germline V gene (reference sequence). This CDR3 is built from 14 residues. The CDR3 loop reads CASSPTGTFYEQYF. The CDR3 DNA is TGTGCCAGCAGCCCCACCGGGACATTCTACGAGCAGTACTTC.

Worth noting for this clone: Other nucleotide sequences from this sample produce the same CDR3. This chain joins TRBV14 and TRBJ1-1; no clear D. V was shortened by 1 base and J by 2 bases, with 8 bases between the two germline ends. There are 14 residues in the CDR3. Germline V lookup: CDR1 SGHDN, CDR2 FVKESK. CDR3 in DNA: TGTGCCAGCAGCCAAGTTGGCGGCAACACTGAAGCTTTCTTT. It translates to CASSQVGGNTEAFF.

The chain combines TRBV7-9 with TRBJ2-7; TRBD1 matches 8 bases. The germline CDR1 and CDR2 sequences are SEHNR and FQNEAQ (reference sequence). The V segment lost 4 bases and the J segment 3 bases; nucleotides outside the gene matches: 8. CDR3 length: 15 residues. The CDR3: CASSSQDRENYEQYF. The CDR3 DNA is TGTGCCAGCAGCTCGCAGGACAGGGAAAACTACGAGCAGTACTTC.

V usage is TRBV5-6 and J usage is TRBJ2-5; D uncertain. V was clipped by 1 base and J by 11 bases, with 15 bases between them. Germline CDR1 and CDR2: SGHDT and YYEEEE. This CDR3 has 13 amino acids. CDR3 nucleotides: TGTGCCAGCAGCTTGTGGGCCGCTGCGGAGCAGTACTTC. It encodes CASSLWAAAEQYF.

The chain recombines TRBV9 with TRBJ2-2; a possible D gene is TRBD1 (5 bases). Trimming shortened V by 6 bases and J by 2 bases, and 8 bases separated the two germline ends. Germline V gene data show CDR1 as SGDLS and CDR2 as YYNGEE. The CDR3 totals 13 residues. This CDR3 reads CASMTANTGELFF. CDR3 nucleotides: TGTGCCAGCATGACAGCTAACACCGGGGAGCTGTTTTTT. The variable domain in full, completed from reference TRBV9 and TRBJ2-2, reads DSGVTQTPKHLITATGQRVTLRCSPRSGDLSVYWYQQSLDQGLQFLIQYYNGEERAKGNILERFSAQQFPDLHSELNLSSLELGDSALYFCASMTANTGELFFGEGSRLTVL.

The chain links TRBV28 to TRBJ2-1; TRBD2 aligns across 7 bases. CDR1 and CDR2 (germline): MDHEN, SYDVKM. Losses at the gene ends were 3 bases for V and 5 bases for J; bases not matched to a gene: 7. The CDR3 spans 15 residues. In DNA, the CDR3 is TGTGCCAGCAGTTTTTCGGGCGGGGGTCACAATGAGCAGTTCTTC. This encodes CASSFSGGGHNEQFF.

This rearrangement joins TRBV21-1 to TRBJ2-5; the table assigns TRBD1, which was not confirmed against the DNA. TRBV21-1 is a pseudogene segment. CDR3 length equals 16 residues. The CDR3 reads CASSPSQDRGKKTQYF. As DNA, the CDR3 is TGTGCCAGCAGCCCTTCCCAGGACAGGGGGAAAAAGACCCAGTACTTC.

The J gene is TRBJ1-1, the V gene TRBV27, with 10 bases identical to TRBD1. J gave up 4 bases and V 3 bases, and 8 bases lay outside the gene matches. The CDR3 spans 16 residues. Germline values: CDR1 MNHEY, CDR2 SMNVEV (reference sequence). The CDR3 is CASSFNHRQGATEAFF. CDR3 sequence (DNA): TGTGCCAGCAGTTTTAACCACAGACAGGGGGCCACTGAAGCTTTCTTT.

The V call is TRBV28, the J call TRBJ2-7, with a weak D call TRBD1 (7 bases). The CDR3 consists of 14 residues. V shed 4 bases and J shed 2 bases, with 12 bases lying between them. Germline CDR1 is MDHEN and CDR2 is SYDVKM. CDR3 region: CASSWRDSPYEQYF. In DNA, the CDR3 is TGTGCCAGCAGTTGGCGGGACAGTCCCTACGAGCAGTACTTC.

This clone occurred once. The chain carries TRBV19 and TRBJ2-7, with 10 bases that match TRBD1. The V gene end was trimmed by 4 bases and the J gene end by 2 bases; junction bases not matched to a gene: 2. The CDR3 is made up of 14 amino acids. In germline, CDR1 is LNHDA, CDR2 SQIVND (reference sequence). The CDR3 loop reads CASSTGQGAYEQYF. The CDR3 region has the DNA TGTGCCAGTAGTACCGGACAGGGGGCCTACGAGCAGTACTTC.

A note on this clone: Other DNA sequences in this specimen translate into the identical CDR3. V is TRBV18 and J is TRBJ2-7; D might be TRBD1 (5 bases). V was trimmed by 3 bases and J by 1 base, leaving 7 bases between them. Germline CDR1 reads KGHSH; CDR2 reads LQKENI. This CDR3 comprises 13 residues. CDR3 sequence reads: CASSPDSSYEQYF. DNA for the CDR3: TGTGCCAGCTCACCCGACAGTTCCTACGAGCAGTACTTC.

The chain uses TRBV9 and TRBJ2-7, with D perhaps given as TRBD1 or TRBD2 (5 bases each). This CDR3 contains 15 residues. The germline V and J ends were trimmed by 3 bases and 2 bases, with 15 bases remaining between them. Germline values: CDR1 SGDLS, CDR2 YYNGEE. The chain's CDR3 is CASSGHRDGTYEQYF. CDR3 nucleotides: TGTGCCAGCAGCGGTCACCGGGACGGAACCTACGAGCAGTACTTC.

The V gene is TRBV7-2, the J gene TRBJ2-7; possibly TRBD1 for D (6 bases). V lost 5 bases to trimming and J lost 2 bases, with 10 bases between them. Germline V lookup: CDR1 SGHTA, CDR2 FQGNSA. There are 13 residues in the CDR3. The CDR3 sequence: CASSQGFPYEQYF. The CDR3 DNA reads TGTGCCAGCAGCCAGGGGTTCCCCTACGAGCAGTACTTC.

The genes are TRBV27 and TRBJ2-7; tentatively, D is TRBD1 or TRBD2 (5 bases each). The CDR3 length is 14 residues. Germline V gene sequence: CDR1 MNHEY, CDR2 SMNVEV (reference sequence). V was clipped by 1 base and J by 1 base, with 8 bases between them. The CDR3 sequence is CASSLLGVSYEQYF. The CDR3, as DNA: TGTGCCAGCAGTTTATTGGGGGTTTCCTACGAGCAGTACTTC.

V is TRBV9 and J is TRBJ2-5; 7 bases fit TRBD1. The CDR3 runs to 16 residues. Looked up from germline, CDR1 is SGDLS and CDR2 is YYNGEE. Trimming removed 0 bases from V and 0 bases from J; junction bases left unmatched: 5. CDR3 DNA sequence: TGTGCCAGCAGCGTAGCCCGACAGGGAAACCAAGAGACCCAGTACTTC. Translated, it gives CASSVARQGNQETQYF.

The gene calls are TRBV6-5 and TRBJ1-1, with D maybe TRBD1 (5 bases). The CDR3 extends over 14 amino acids. V was pared by 2 bases and J by 2 bases, with 9 bases between. Germline CDR1 and CDR2: MNHEY and SVGAGI. Here the CDR3 DNA reads TGTGCCAGCAGTTACGGGGCGGCAAACACTGAAGCTTTCTTT. The encoded protein is CASSYGAANTEAFF.